This T cell receptor (beta chain) emerged from a study of T cell repertoires in cytomegalovirus infection. Study at large: Carrying CMV and the relevant HLA type showed in public TCR beta signatures.

The CDR3 is 14 residues long. V gave up 6 bases and J gave up 4 bases, with 13 bases separating them. This clonotype was counted many times. Its cognate antigen is unknown. The study, taken as a whole, reports: CMV-specific HLA-C-restricted TCR beta clonotypes dominated the ex vivo response. People with CMV and the relevant HLA were identified by cumulative public TCR beta family frequency.

One entry per CDR3 protein results from TCRdb running MiXCR on the reads. The data show about 180,000 distinct CDR3 sequences, with around 15% seen just once and 20% to 30% held by the top ten. Sample: PBMCs. V is TRBV12-3 or TRBV12-4 and J is TRBJ1-3; D ambiguous. The receptor was derived from a human donor in good health (CMV status not recorded). Some clones in this sample may be carry-over from other donors' samples. The CDR3 protein is CASSDPFYGNTIYF. For the CDR3, the DNA is TGTGCCAGCAGCGACCCATTTTACGGAAACACCATATATTTT.